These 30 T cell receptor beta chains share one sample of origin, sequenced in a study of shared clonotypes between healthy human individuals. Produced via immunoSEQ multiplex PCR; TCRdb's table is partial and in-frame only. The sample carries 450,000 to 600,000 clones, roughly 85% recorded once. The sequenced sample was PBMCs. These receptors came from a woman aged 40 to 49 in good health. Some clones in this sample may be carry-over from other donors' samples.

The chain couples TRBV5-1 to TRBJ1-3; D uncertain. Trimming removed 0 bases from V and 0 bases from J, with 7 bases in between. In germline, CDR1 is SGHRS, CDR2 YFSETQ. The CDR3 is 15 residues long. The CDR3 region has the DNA TGCGCCAGCAGCTTGGCGGATTTCTCTGGAAACACCATATATTTT. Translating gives CASSLADFSGNTIYF.

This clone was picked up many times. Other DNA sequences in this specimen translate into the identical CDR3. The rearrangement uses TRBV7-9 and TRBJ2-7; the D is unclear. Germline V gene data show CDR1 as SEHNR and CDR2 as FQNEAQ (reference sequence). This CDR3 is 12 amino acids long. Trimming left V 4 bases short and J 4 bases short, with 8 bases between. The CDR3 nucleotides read TGTGCCAGCAGCTCCCTATTATACGAGCAGTACTTC. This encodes CASSSLLYEQYF.

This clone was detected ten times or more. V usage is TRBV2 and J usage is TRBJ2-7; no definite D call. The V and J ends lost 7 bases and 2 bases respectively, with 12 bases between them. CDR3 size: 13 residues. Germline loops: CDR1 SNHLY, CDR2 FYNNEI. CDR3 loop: CASTRQIAYEQYF. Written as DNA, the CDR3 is TGTGCCAGCACTCGTCAGATAGCCTACGAGCAGTACTTC. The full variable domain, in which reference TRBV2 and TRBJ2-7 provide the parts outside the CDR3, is EPEVTQTPSHQVTQMGQEVILRCVPISNHLYFYWYRQILGQKVEFLVSFYNNEISEKSEIFDDQFSVERPDGSNFTLKIRSTKLEDSAMYFCASTRQIAYEQYFGPGTRLTVT.

The CDR3: CASSYRLAGEGEQYF. The CDR3 DNA reads TGTGCCAGCAGCTACAGACTAGCGGGAGAGGGGGAGCAGTACTTC. This chain links TRBV14 with TRBJ2-7; 12 bases are a match to TRBD2. The germline V gene has CDR1 SGHDN and CDR2 FVKESK. This CDR3 is 15 amino acids long. Losses at the gene ends were 5 bases for V and 7 bases for J; bases not matched to a gene: 9.

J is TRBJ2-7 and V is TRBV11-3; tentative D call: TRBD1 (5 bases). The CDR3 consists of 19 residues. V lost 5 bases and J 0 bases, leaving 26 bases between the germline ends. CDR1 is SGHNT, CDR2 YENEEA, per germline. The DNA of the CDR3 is TGTGCCAGCAGCCTACCTGGACACCTACTACTCGATAGCTCCTACGAGCAGTACTTC. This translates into CASSLPGHLLLDSSYEQYF. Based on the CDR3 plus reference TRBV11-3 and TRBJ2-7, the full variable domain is EAGVVQSPRYKIIEKKQPVAFWCNPISGHNTLYWYLQNLGQGPELLIRYENEEAVDDSQLPKDRFSAERLKGVDSTLKIQPAELGDSAVYLCASSLPGHLLLDSSYEQYFGPGTRLTVT.

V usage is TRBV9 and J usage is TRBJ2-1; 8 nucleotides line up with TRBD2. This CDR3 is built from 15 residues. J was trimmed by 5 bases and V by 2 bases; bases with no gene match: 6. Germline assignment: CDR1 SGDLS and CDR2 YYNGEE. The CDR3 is CASSVSGEWHNEQFF. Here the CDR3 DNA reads TGTGCCAGCAGCGTTAGCGGGGAGTGGCACAATGAGCAGTTCTTC.

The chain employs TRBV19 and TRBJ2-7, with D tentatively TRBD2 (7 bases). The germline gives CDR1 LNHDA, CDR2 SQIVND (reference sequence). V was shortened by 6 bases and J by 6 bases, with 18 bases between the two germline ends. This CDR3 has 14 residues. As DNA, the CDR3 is TGTGCCAGTAGGCCGGCGGGGGCGCGGGGCGAGCAGTACTTC. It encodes CASRPAGARGEQYF.

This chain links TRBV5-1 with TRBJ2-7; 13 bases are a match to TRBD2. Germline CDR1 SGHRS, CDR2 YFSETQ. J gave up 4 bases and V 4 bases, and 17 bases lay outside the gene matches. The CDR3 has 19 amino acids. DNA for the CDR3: TGCGCCAGCAGCGCCGGACTAGCGGGAGTCGCAACAAGATGGTACGAGCAGTACTTC. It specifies CASSAGLAGVATRWYEQYF.

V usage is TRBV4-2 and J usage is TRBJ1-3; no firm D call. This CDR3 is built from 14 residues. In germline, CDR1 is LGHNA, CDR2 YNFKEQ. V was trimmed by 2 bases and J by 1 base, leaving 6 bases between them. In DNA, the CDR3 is TGTGCCAGCAGCCAACCCCTATCTGGAAACACCATATATTTT. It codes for CASSQPLSGNTIYF.

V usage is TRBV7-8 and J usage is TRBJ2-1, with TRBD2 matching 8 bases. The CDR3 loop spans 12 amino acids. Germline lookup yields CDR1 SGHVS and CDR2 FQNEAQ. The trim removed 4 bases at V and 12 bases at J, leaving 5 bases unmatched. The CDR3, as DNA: TGTGCCAGCAGCTCCGGGGGGGTCGGGCAGTTCTTC. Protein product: CASSSGGVGQFF.

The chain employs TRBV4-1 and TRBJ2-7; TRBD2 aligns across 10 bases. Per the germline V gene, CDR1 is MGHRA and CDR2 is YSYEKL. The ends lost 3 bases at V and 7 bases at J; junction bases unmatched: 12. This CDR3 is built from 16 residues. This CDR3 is CASSQMLAGALGEQYF. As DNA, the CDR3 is TGCGCCAGCAGCCAGATGCTAGCGGGAGCTTTAGGGGAGCAGTACTTC.

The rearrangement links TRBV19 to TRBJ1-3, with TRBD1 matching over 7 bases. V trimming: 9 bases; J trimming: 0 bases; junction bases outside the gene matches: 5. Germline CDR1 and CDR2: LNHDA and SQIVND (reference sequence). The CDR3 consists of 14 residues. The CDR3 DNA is TGTGCCAGCCGGGACAGCCTCTCTGGAAACACCATATATTTT. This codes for CASRDSLSGNTIYF.

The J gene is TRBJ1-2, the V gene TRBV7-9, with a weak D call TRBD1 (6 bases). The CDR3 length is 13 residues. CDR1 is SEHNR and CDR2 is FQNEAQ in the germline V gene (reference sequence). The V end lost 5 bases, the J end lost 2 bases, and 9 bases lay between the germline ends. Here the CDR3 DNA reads TGTGCCAGCAGCAACGGACAGAACTATGGCTACACCTTC. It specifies CASSNGQNYGYTF.

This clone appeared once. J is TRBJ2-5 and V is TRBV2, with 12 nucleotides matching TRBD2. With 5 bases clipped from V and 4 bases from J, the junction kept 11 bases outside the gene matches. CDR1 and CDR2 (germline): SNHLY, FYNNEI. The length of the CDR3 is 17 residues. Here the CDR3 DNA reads TGTGCCAGCAGTCTTCTACGAGGGGGACTAGCGGGAGAGACCCAGTACTTC. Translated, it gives CASSLLRGGLAGETQYF.

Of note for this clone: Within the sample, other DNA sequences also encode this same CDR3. The CDR3 region is CSVGETGPNQPQHF. The CDR3 bases are TGCAGCGTTGGGGAGACAGGGCCCAATCAGCCCCAGCATTTT. The chain combines TRBV29-1 with TRBJ1-5; 7 bases align to TRBD1. Per germline, CDR1 SQVTM and CDR2 ANQGSEA. The CDR3 sequence is 14 residues long. V shed 4 bases and J 3 bases; nucleotides not matched to a gene: 6.

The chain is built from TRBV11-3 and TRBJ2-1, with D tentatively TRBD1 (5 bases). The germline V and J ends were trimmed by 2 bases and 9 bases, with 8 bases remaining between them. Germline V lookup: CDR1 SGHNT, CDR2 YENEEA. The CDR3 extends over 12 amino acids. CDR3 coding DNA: TGTGCCAGCAGCTTACCCAGGGCTGAGCAGTTCTTC. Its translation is CASSLPRAEQFF.

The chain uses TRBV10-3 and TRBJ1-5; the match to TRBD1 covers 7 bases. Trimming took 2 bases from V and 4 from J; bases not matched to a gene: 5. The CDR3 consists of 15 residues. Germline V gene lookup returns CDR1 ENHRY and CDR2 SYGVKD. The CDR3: CAISETRDSNQPQHF. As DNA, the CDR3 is TGTGCCATCAGTGAGACCCGGGACAGTAATCAGCCCCAGCATTTT.

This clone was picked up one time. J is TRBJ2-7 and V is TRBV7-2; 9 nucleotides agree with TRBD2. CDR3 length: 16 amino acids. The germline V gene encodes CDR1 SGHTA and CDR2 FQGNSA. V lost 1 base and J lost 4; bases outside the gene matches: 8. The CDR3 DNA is TGTGCCAGCAGCTTAGTTACGGGACTAGCAAGATACGAGCAGTACTTC. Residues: CASSLVTGLARYEQYF.

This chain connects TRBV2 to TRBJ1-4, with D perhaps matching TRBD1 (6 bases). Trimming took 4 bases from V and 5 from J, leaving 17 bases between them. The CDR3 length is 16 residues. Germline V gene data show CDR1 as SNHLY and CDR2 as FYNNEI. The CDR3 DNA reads TGTGCCAGCAGTGCCCAGGGGTCAACCCAAAATGAAAAACTGTTTTTT. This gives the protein CASSAQGSTQNEKLFF.

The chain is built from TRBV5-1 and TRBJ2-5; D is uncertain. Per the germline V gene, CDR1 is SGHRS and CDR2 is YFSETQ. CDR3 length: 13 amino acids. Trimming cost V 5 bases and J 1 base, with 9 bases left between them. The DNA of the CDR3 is TGCGCCAGCAGATGGTCCGGCCAAGAGACCCAGTACTTC. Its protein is CASRWSGQETQYF.

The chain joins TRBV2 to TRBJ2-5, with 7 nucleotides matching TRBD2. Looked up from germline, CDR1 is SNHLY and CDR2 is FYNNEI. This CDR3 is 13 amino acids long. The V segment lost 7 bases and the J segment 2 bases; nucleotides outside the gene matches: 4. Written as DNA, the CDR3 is TGTGCCAGCATCCGGACTAGACAAGAGACCCAGTACTTC. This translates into CASIRTRQETQYF. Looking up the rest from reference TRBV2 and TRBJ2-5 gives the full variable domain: EPEVTQTPSHQVTQMGQEVILRCVPISNHLYFYWYRQILGQKVEFLVSFYNNEISEKSEIFDDQFSVERPDGSNFTLKIRSTKLEDSAMYFCASIRTRQETQYFGPGTRLLVL.

The CDR3 loop is CASTQAGNTEAFF. The CDR3 DNA reads as TGTGCCAGCACCCAGGCGGGTAACACTGAAGCTTTCTTT. The chain joins TRBV28 to TRBJ1-1; D gene uncertain. The V and J ends lost 7 bases and 2 bases respectively, with 11 bases between them. The CDR3 extends over 13 amino acids. CDR1 is MDHEN, CDR2 SYDVKM, per germline.

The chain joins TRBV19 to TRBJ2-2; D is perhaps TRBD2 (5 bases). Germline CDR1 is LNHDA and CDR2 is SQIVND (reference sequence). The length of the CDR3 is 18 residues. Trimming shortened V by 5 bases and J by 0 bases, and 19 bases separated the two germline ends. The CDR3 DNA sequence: TGTGCCAGTAGTCCATTCTCGTTCCGGGGTTCGAACACCGGGGAGCTGTTTTTT. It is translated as CASSPFSFRGSNTGELFF.

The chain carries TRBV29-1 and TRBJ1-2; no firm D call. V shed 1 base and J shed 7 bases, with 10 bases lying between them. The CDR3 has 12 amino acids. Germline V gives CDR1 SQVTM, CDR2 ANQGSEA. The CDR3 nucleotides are TGCAGCGTTGAAGGGGGTTCGGCTGGCTACACCTTC. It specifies CSVEGGSAGYTF.

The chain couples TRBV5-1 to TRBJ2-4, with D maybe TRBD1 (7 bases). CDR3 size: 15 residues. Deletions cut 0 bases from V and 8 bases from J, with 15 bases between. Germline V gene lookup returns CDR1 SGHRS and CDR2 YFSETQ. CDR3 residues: CASSLGGRGEHIQYF. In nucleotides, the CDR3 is TGCGCCAGCAGCTTGGGTGGCAGGGGGGAACACATTCAGTACTTC.

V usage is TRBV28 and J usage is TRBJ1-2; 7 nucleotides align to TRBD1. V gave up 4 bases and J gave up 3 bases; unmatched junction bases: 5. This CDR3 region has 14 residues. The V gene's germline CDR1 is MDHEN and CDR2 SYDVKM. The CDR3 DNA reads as TGTGCCAGCAGTTACCTAGACAGGGACTATGGCTACACCTTC. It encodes CASSYLDRDYGYTF.

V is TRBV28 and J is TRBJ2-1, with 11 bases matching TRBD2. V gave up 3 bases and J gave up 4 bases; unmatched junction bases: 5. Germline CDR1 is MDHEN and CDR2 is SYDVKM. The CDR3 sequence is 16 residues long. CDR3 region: CASSFLAGGAYNEQFF. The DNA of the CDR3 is TGTGCCAGCAGTTTCCTAGCGGGAGGTGCTTACAATGAGCAGTTCTTC.

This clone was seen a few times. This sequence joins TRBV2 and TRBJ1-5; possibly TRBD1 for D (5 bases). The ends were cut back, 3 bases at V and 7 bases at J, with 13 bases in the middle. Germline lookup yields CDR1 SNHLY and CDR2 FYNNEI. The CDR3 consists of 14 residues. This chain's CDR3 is CASSDRGDGQPQHF. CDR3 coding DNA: TGTGCCAGCAGTGACCGGGGGGATGGGCAGCCCCAGCATTTT.

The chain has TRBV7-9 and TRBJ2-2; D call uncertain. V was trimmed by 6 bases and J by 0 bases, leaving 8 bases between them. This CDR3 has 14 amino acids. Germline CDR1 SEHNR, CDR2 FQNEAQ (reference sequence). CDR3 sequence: CASSWPSNTGELFF. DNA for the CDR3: TGTGCCAGCAGTTGGCCATCGAACACCGGGGAGCTGTTTTTT. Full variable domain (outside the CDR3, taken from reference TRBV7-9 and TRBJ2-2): DTGVSQNPRHKITKRGQNVTFRCDPISEHNRLYWYRQTLGQGPEFLTYFQNEAQLEKSRLLSDRFSAERPKGSFSTLEIQRTEQGDSAMYLCASSWPSNTGELFFGEGSRLTVL.

The CDR3 here is CASSQGPGVDTQYF. As DNA, the CDR3 is TGCGCCAGCAGCCAAGGCCCAGGGGTAGATACGCAGTATTTT. The chain joins TRBV4-1 to TRBJ2-3, with TRBD1 as a possible D gene (6 bases). V was cut by 1 base and J by 5 bases, with 10 bases left in between. There are 14 residues in the CDR3. CDR1 and CDR2 from the germline V gene are MGHRA and YSYEKL.